A selection of T cell receptor beta chains follows, all from one sample in a study of T cells in Graves' hyperthyroidism and ophthalmopathy. TCRdb used MiXCR to reprocess the multiplex PCR reads, holding one entry per CDR3 protein. The sample holds 200,000 to 250,000 distinct CDR3 sequences, less than 20% seen once. The specimen sequenced was blood. The receptors were gathered from a woman aged 18-35 years with Graves' ophthalmopathy. Both conserved end residues are part of each CDR3. Fields, in order: V gene, clone size, J gene, D gene, CDR3 protein, CDR3 DNA. D genes are given only for firm matches. Part of the rows lack a size; the others show once, few, many or a class for expanded clones.

TRBV5-6	-	TRBJ2-7	-	CASSTGSAGEQYF	TGTGCCAGCAGCACTGGTTCGGCCGGCGAGCAGTACTTC
TRBV20-1	many	TRBJ2-7	TRBD1	CSARARDRPYEQYF	TGCAGTGCTAGGGCCCGGGACAGGCCTTACGAGCAGTACTTC
TRBV29-1	once	TRBJ1-2	-	CSVEVMGPPRGGYTF	TGCAGCGTTGAAGTAATGGGACCCCCGAGGGGTGGCTACACCTTC
TRBV6-5	many	TRBJ2-5	-	CASSYATGGETQYF	TGTGCCAGCAGTTACGCCACCGGGGGAGAGACCCAGTACTTC
TRBV6-1	-	TRBJ2-7	-	CASSTPWQGRSYEQYF	TGTGCCAGCAGTACCCCTTGGCAGGGGAGGTCCTACGAGCAGTACTTC
TRBV20-1	many	TRBJ2-3	-	CSARRTAGTDTQYF	TGCAGTGCTAGGAGGACTGCGGGCACAGATACGCAGTATTTT
TRBV27	many	TRBJ2-3	-	CASSLVGRGFPDTQYF	TGTGCCAGCAGTTTAGTTGGCAGGGGTTTCCCAGATACGCAGTATTTT
TRBV7-9	many	TRBJ2-1	-	CASSPQRSGFDEQFF	TGTGCCAGCAGCCCGCAGCGGAGTGGTTTCGATGAGCAGTTCTTC
TRBV3-1	-	TRBJ2-1	TRBD1	CASSQGTGAGSEQFF	TGTGCCAGCAGCCAAGGGACAGGGGCCGGTTCGGAGCAGTTCTTC
TRBV20-1	-	TRBJ2-7	TRBD1	CSATRFLRTWDQDRAYEQYF	TGCAGTGCTACCCGCTTTCTTCGTACCTGGGACCAAGACAGGGCCTACGAGCAGTACTTC
TRBV18	many	TRBJ1-1	-	CASSNTNMNTEAFF	TGTGCCAGCTCCAACACGAACATGAACACTGAAGCTTTCTTT
TRBV6-1	many	TRBJ2-2	-	CASSSYVGVDPGELFF	TGTGCCAGCAGTTCTTACGTGGGGGTCGATCCCGGGGAGCTGTTTTTT
TRBV11-2	-	TRBJ2-6	-	CASSPQPGILSGANVLTF	TGTGCCAGCAGCCCCCAACCAGGCATCCTCTCTGGGGCCAACGTCCTGACTTTC
TRBV7-8	many	TRBJ2-2	TRBD2	CASSATSAGGGTGELFF	TGTGCCAGCAGCGCGACTAGCGCGGGGGGAGGTACCGGGGAGCTGTTTTTT
TRBV5-1	many	TRBJ2-3	-	CASRQGTDTQYF	TGCGCCAGCAGGCAGGGCACAGATACGCAGTATTTT
TRBV12-5	many	TRBJ2-2	TRBD1	CASGPPDREPGELFF	TGTGCTAGTGGCCCCCCGGACAGGGAGCCCGGGGAGCTGTTTTTT
TRBV30	many	TRBJ2-1	TRBD2	CAWSSRLAGGPVHEQFF	TGTGCCTGGAGTTCCAGACTAGCGGGGGGGCCAGTCCATGAGCAGTTCTTC
TRBV4-1	many	TRBJ1-2	-	CASSQEDRRSYYGYTF	TGCGCCAGCAGCCAAGAGGACAGACGGAGTTACTATGGCTACACCTTC
TRBV20-1	many	TRBJ1-5	-	CSARGRYDLFQPQHF	TGCAGTGCTAGGGGCAGGTACGATTTGTTTCAGCCCCAGCATTTT
TRBV7-9	few	TRBJ2-1	TRBD1	CASSKYTGGGEQFF	TGTGCCAGCAGCAAATACACAGGGGGCGGTGAGCAGTTCTTC
TRBV18	many	TRBJ1-1	TRBD1	CASSPRPGGGTEAFF	TGTGCCAGCTCACCACGTCCAGGGGGCGGGACTGAAGCTTTCTTT
TRBV25-1	-	TRBJ1-6	-	CASSVRDNSPLHF	TGTGCCAGCAGTGTGAGGGATAATTCACCCCTCCACTTT
TRBV10-1	many	TRBJ2-5	-	CASSKTNQETQYF	TGCGCCAGCAGTAAGACCAACCAAGAGACCCAGTACTTC
TRBV28	many	TRBJ1-4	-	CASSYSEKLFF	TGTGCCAGCAGTTATTCTGAAAAACTGTTTTTT
TRBV14	-	TRBJ2-7	-	CASSQTGWGEQYF	TGTGCCAGCAGCCAAACGGGCTGGGGGGAGCAGTACTTC
TRBV18	many	TRBJ1-1	-	CASSPLSVATEAFF	TGTGCCAGCTCACCACTATCCGTCGCCACTGAAGCTTTCTTT
TRBV12-3/TRBV12-4	many	TRBJ2-7	-	CASSLVILGGEAYEQYF	TGTGCCAGCAGTTTAGTGATTCTGGGCGGGGAGGCGTACGAGCAGTACTTC
TRBV25-1	-	TRBJ2-2	TRBD1	CASGEGTVNTGELFF	TGTGCCAGCGGAGAAGGGACAGTGAACACCGGGGAGCTGTTTTTT
TRBV12-3/TRBV12-4	many	TRBJ2-2	-	CAGAGDTGELFF	TGTGCCGGAGCAGGGGACACCGGGGAGCTGTTTTTT
TRBV19	few	TRBJ1-1	TRBD1	CASGQEGNTEAFF	TGTGCCAGTGGACAGGAAGGGAACACTGAAGCTTTCTTT
TRBV6-6	many	TRBJ2-5	-	CASSYRDTQETQYF	TGTGCCAGCAGTTACCGGGACACCCAAGAGACCCAGTACTTC
TRBV9	-	TRBJ2-3	-	CASSAGDADTQYF	TGTGCCAGCAGCGCGGGGGACGCAGATACGCAGTATTTT
TRBV3-1	many	TRBJ2-1	-	CASSLTAFSYNEQFF	TGTGCCAGCAGCCTGACAGCCTTTTCCTACAATGAGCAGTTCTTC
TRBV12-3/TRBV12-4	many	TRBJ2-5	-	CASSTLGTQYF	TGTGCCAGCAGTACCCTTGGGACCCAGTACTTC
TRBV20-1	many	TRBJ2-1	TRBD2	CSASPSGYYNEQFF	TGCAGTGCTAGTCCTAGCGGGTACTACAATGAGCAGTTCTTC
TRBV29-1	many	TRBJ2-7	-	CSVASAGVGYEQYF	TGCAGCGTTGCCTCCGCAGGGGTGGGCTACGAGCAGTACTTC
TRBV20-1	-	TRBJ2-1	-	CSASGGQNEQFF	TGCAGTGCTAGCGGGGGGCAGAATGAGCAGTTCTTC
TRBV12-3/TRBV12-4	many	TRBJ1-4	-	CASSPSGGRWEKLFF	TGTGCCAGCAGCCCCAGTGGGGGGCGCTGGGAAAAACTGTTTTTT
TRBV29-1	-	TRBJ1-2	-	CSVDWGGAANYGYTF	TGCAGCGTTGACTGGGGGGGCGCAGCTAACTATGGCTACACCTTC
TRBV12-5	many	TRBJ2-2	TRBD1	CASGSGQGNTGELFF	TGTGCTAGTGGTTCGGGACAGGGGAACACCGGGGAGCTGTTTTTT